This T cell receptor (beta chain) was documented in a study of blood T cell repertoires in COVID-19. Study information: Spain, Italy and the United States supplied samples that represented acute and convalescent COVID-19. T cells, B-cell-depleted T cells, or PBMCs supplied cDNA or gDNA.

The CDR3 loop spans 17 amino acids. Germline CDR1 and CDR2: LNHDA and SQIVND (reference sequence). The protocol was immunoSEQ multiplex PCR, while the TCRdb copy is restricted to in-frame clones and leaves out a portion. The data show fewer than 150,000 clones, just under 85% seen once. The source of this sequence is a woman aged 50 to 60 with acute or convalescent COVID-19. The chain carries TRBV19 and TRBJ1-3; TRBD1 aligns across 8 bases. The specimen sequenced was peripheral blood. The CDR3 nucleotides read TGTGCTACCTCGACAGGGGAAGCGCCGGCAACCGGAAACACCATATATTTT. As protein: CATSTGEAPATGNTIYF.